A selection of T cell receptor beta chains follows, all from one sample in a study of regulatory and conventional T cells in RAG deficiency. Some clones are missing from TCRdb's copy, which holds only in-frame ones; the method was immunoSEQ multiplex PCR. The sample yields 9,500 to 15,000 clones, approximately 94% seen once. In addition, the sample was reused for a study of regulatory T cells.

Material for sequencing was CD127- CD25+ CD4+ Tregs sorted from blood. The origin of the receptors is a human donor in good health. Both conserved end residues are part of each CDR3. A D gene is named only where the DNA matches it firmly. A clone size is listed for some rows: how often the clone was seen (once, few, many), or a class if it is expanded.

.,TRBD1,TRBV5-5,TRBJ1-2,TGTGCCAGCAGCTTAAGGGACAGGTTCTATGGCTACACCTTC,CASSLRDRFYGYTF
.,.,TRBV11-2,TRBJ1-5,TGTGCCAGCAGCCCTCAGGGGTACGGCAATCAGCCCCAGCATTTT,CASSPQGYGNQPQHF
once,TRBD2,TRBV7-9,TRBJ2-1,TGTGCCAGCAGCCCCCGACTAGCGGGGGGGCCTTTCGATGAGCAGTTCTTC,CASSPRLAGGPFDEQFF
.,.,TRBV11-2,TRBJ1-4,TGTGCCAGCAGCCCGGCAGGGTCGGGTGAAAAACTGTTTTTT,CASSPAGSGEKLFF
.,TRBD1,TRBV11-2,TRBJ1-2,TGTGCCAGCAGCTTAGGTCGAAGGACAGGGGATTATGGCTACACCTTC,CASSLGRRTGDYGYTF
few,.,TRBV5-6,TRBJ1-1,TGTGCCAGCAGCCTTTTGAACACTGAAGCTTTCTTT,CASSLLNTEAFF
.,.,TRBV5-1,TRBJ1-1,TGCGCCAGCAGCTTTTCGTACAGGGCTTTGGACACTGAAGCTTTCTTT,CASSFSYRALDTEAFF
.,.,TRBV5-8,TRBJ2-7,TGTGCCAGCAGCCTTCCCGGGGTTTACGAGCAGTACTTC,CASSLPGVYEQYF
.,.,TRBV6-1,TRBJ2-7,TGTGCCAGCAGAGGCCGGGTCCTCTACGAGCAGTACTTC,CASRGRVLYEQYF
.,TRBD1,TRBV9,TRBJ2-3,TGTGCCAGCAGCCCCATTTATGACAGGGTGACAGATACGCAGTATTTT,CASSPIYDRVTDTQYF
.,.,TRBV5-6,TRBJ1-2,TGTGCCAGCAGCCACAGGGCTGGGGGCTATGGCTACACCTTC,CASSHRAGGYGYTF
.,TRBD2,TRBV4-2,TRBJ2-5,TGTGCCAGCAGCCAAAGGGCGGGGGGGGTTTCAGAGACCCAGTACTTC,CASSQRAGGVSETQYF
.,.,TRBV19,TRBJ2-7,TGTGCCAGTAGTCCCAGGGGCCCCACCTACGAGCAGTACTTC,CASSPRGPTYEQYF
.,.,TRBV27,TRBJ2-2,TGTGCCAGCAGTACAGGGAGGGGGACGACCGGGGAGCTGTTTTTT,CASSTGRGTTGELFF
.,.,TRBV19,TRBJ1-5,TGTGCCAGTAGTATAGCCCCCCGGAGTCAGCCCCAGCATTTT,CASSIAPRSQPQHF
.,.,TRBV29-1,TRBJ1-2,TGCAGCGTTACCCAACAGGGATTCTATGGCTACACCTTC,CSVTQQGFYGYTF
.,TRBD1,TRBV5-1,TRBJ1-4,TGCGCCAGCAGCTACGGACAGGCCGTGGGTGAAAAACTGTTTTTT,CASSYGQAVGEKLFF
.,.,TRBV5-5,TRBJ2-2,TGTGCCAGCAGCTTGGGGACAAACACCGGGGAGCTGTTTTTT,CASSLGTNTGELFF
.,.,TRBV6-5,TRBJ1-2,TGTGCCAGCAGTTTGGGCGCTAACTATGGCTACACCTTC,CASSLGANYGYTF
once,.,TRBV6-6,TRBJ1-1,TGTGCCAGCAGTCCCACAGGGTTTACTGACACTGAAGCTTTCTTT,CASSPTGFTDTEAFF
.,TRBD1,TRBV19,TRBJ2-7,TGTGCCAGTAGTATGTATGCGACAGGGGGCTCCTACGAGCAGTACTTC,CASSMYATGGSYEQYF
.,TRBD2,TRBV19,TRBJ2-7,TGTGCCAGTAGCCGATCTAGCGGGGATATCTACGAGCAGTACTTC,CASSRSSGDIYEQYF
.,TRBD1,TRBV2,TRBJ2-5,TGTGCCAGCAGTTGGACAGGGGGCTGGGAGACCCAGTACTTC,CASSWTGGWETQYF
.,TRBD1,TRBV5-1,TRBJ1-2,TGCGCCAGCAGCTTGGTTCCCAGGGGGATCTATGGCTACACCTTC,CASSLVPRGIYGYTF
.,TRBD2,TRBV11-2,TRBJ2-1,TGTGCCAGCAGTCGCCTCAGGGTCACTAGCGGGGGGCTCTACAATGAGCAGTTCTTC,CASSRLRVTSGGLYNEQFF
.,TRBD2,TRBV5-1,TRBJ2-5,TGCGCCAGCACAGATTTAGCGGGGTGGGCCCAAGAGACCCAGTACTTC,CASTDLAGWAQETQYF
.,TRBD2,TRBV25-1,TRBJ2-3,TGTGCCAGCAGTAGGGCTAGCGGGGGCACAGATACGCAGTATTTT,CASSRASGGTDTQYF
.,TRBD1,TRBV11-2,TRBJ1-1,TGTGCCAGCAGCTTGAACCCACAGGGGTTTGAAGCTTTCTTT,CASSLNPQGFEAFF
.,TRBD1,TRBV9,TRBJ2-5,TGTGCCAGCAGCGCCGGCCAGTGGGCGGGACAGGGAGGTGAGACCCAGTACTTC,CASSAGQWAGQGGETQYF
.,.,TRBV6-5,TRBJ1-6,TGTGCCAGCAGTTACTCGGGGAGGAATAATTCACCCCTCCACTTT,CASSYSGRNNSPLHF
.,.,TRBV9,TRBJ2-1,TGTGCCAGCAGCCCCGGGACTTTGTCCTACAATGAGCAGTTCTTC,CASSPGTLSYNEQFF